This passage covers 24 T cell receptor beta chains from one sample sequenced in a study of early T cells in non-severe SARS-CoV-2 infection. TCRdb re-called the 5' RACE reads through MiXCR, storing one row per CDR3 protein. Of about 64,000 distinct CDR3 sequences listed, around 13% are singletons. The input for sequencing was whole blood, taken at baseline. Every receptor here comes from an adult who was a healthcare worker with PCR-confirmed SARS-CoV-2 infection or an uninfected control (not recorded which).

This clonotype was observed many times. The J gene is TRBJ1-6, the V gene TRBV29-1, with 10 nucleotides matching TRBD1. CDR1 is SQVTM, CDR2 ANQGSEA, per germline. CDR3 length: 15 amino acids. After removal of 3 bases from V and 9 bases from J, the junction contained 8 bases not matched to a gene. CDR3 region: CSVDLTGGLCSPLHF. The CDR3 coding sequence is TGCAGCGTTGACCTGACAGGGGGCTTGTGTTCACCCCTCCACTTT.

This chain joins TRBV20-1 and TRBJ1-1; 8 nucleotides agree with TRBD1. With 1 base clipped from V and 2 bases from J, the junction kept 6 bases outside the gene matches. From germline, CDR1 is DFQATT and CDR2 SNEGSKA (reference sequence). CDR3 length: 15 residues. The CDR3 spells CSARVRTGRNTEAFF. CDR3 nucleotide sequence: TGCAGTGCTAGAGTGCGGACAGGGCGTAACACTGAAGCTTTCTTT.

J is TRBJ2-3 and V is TRBV27, with D possibly matching TRBD2 (6 bases). From germline, CDR1 is MNHEY and CDR2 SMNVEV (reference sequence). The V end was cut by 0 bases, the J end by 4 bases, with 14 bases between. The CDR3 extends over 16 amino acids. The CDR3 DNA reads TGTGCCAGCAGTTTATCGAGGGAGGTTCCTGCAGATACGCAGTATTTT. Its translation is CASSLSREVPADTQYF.

There are many counts of this clonotype. The chain links TRBV7-8 to TRBJ2-4, with D perhaps matching TRBD2 (5 bases). V was cut by 1 base and J by 2 bases, with 9 bases left in between. The CDR3 extends over 15 amino acids. CDR1 and CDR2 (germline): SGHVS, FQNEAQ. CDR3: CASSLGGDSKNIQYF. CDR3 nucleotides: TGTGCCAGCAGCTTAGGGGGAGACTCCAAAAACATTCAGTACTTC.

As to this clonotype: A single base separates this from a much larger clone, so it may be a read error. V is TRBV7-2 and J is TRBJ1-3; possibly TRBD1 for D (5 bases). Germline V gene sequence: CDR1 SGHTA, CDR2 FQGNSA. Trimming left V 4 bases short and J 8 bases short, with 12 bases between. The CDR3 is made up of 13 amino acids. The CDR3 reads CASSSSGGDTIYF. CDR3 DNA: TGTGCCAGCAGCTCAAGCGGGGGAGACACCATATATTTT.

This clonotype was detected a few times. The chain recombines TRBV5-4 with TRBJ2-7; unclear D gene. V dropped 2 bases and J dropped 2 bases, with 5 bases sitting between them. The CDR3 covers 12 residues. Germline V lookup: CDR1 SGHNT, CDR2 YYREEE (reference sequence). In DNA form, the CDR3 reads TGTGCCAGCAGCTTTGGCACCTACGAGCAGTACTTC. Its translation is CASSFGTYEQYF.

This clonotype was counted between two and nine times. The V call is TRBV6-6, the J call TRBJ1-5, with D perhaps TRBD1 (6 bases). Germline V CDR1 and CDR2: MNHNY, SVGAGI (reference sequence). The V end lost 9 bases, the J end lost 6 bases, and 18 bases lay between the germline ends. The CDR3 totals 14 residues. The CDR3 here is CARPFGGVGQPQHF. The CDR3 nucleotides read TGTGCCAGACCTTTCGGGGGCGTCGGTCAGCCCCAGCATTTT.

In this sample, this clonotype turned up many times. The rearrangement uses TRBV12-3 or TRBV12-4 and TRBJ1-5, with unresolved D. V lost 5 bases to trimming and J lost 5 bases, with 13 bases between them. The CDR3 contains 14 residues. CDR3 in DNA: TGTGCCAGCAGTCCCCATGCAGCGGATCAGCCCCAGCATTTT. This translates into CASSPHAADQPQHF.

This clonotype was observed a few times. The J gene is TRBJ2-1, the V gene TRBV6-2 or TRBV6-3, with D unresolved. CDR3 length equals 11 residues. V was clipped by 2 bases and J by 7 bases, with 3 bases between them. The germline gives CDR1 MNHEY, CDR2 SVGEGT. CDR3 DNA: TGTGCCAGCAGTTACCCAAATGAGCAGTTCTTC. The encoded protein is CASSYPNEQFF.

The rearrangement uses TRBV4-1 and TRBJ2-5, with 9 bases lining up with TRBD2. Per the germline V gene, CDR1 is MGHRA and CDR2 is YSYEKL. J gave up 1 base and V 1 base, and 7 bases lay outside the gene matches. The CDR3 is 17 amino acids. The CDR3 loop reads CASSQVTLAGTQETQYF. CDR3 coding DNA: TGCGCCAGCAGCCAAGTCACGCTAGCGGGAACCCAAGAGACCCAGTACTTC.

The chain links TRBV5-1 to TRBJ2-7, with D possibly being TRBD2 (6 bases). CDR1 is SGHRS, CDR2 YFSETQ, per germline. V was cut by 3 bases and J by 5 bases, with 12 bases left in between. CDR3 size: 13 residues. The CDR3 bases are TGCGCCAGCAGCTATACGAGGGAGGACGAGCAGTACTTC. Protein: CASSYTREDEQYF.

This clonotype occurred many times. The gene calls are TRBV12-5 and TRBJ2-1; D is ambiguous. CDR3 size: 12 residues. Trimming removed 4 bases from V and 7 bases from J, with 8 bases in between. The V gene's germline CDR1 is LGHNT and CDR2 FRNRAP. DNA of the CDR3: TGTGCTAGTGGTTCACTACAAAATGAGCAGTTCTTC. As protein: CASGSLQNEQFF.

The chain couples TRBV5-4 to TRBJ2-7; 11 bases agree with TRBD2. V trimming: 3 bases; J trimming: 3 bases; junction bases outside the gene matches: 5. CDR1 is SGHNT and CDR2 is YYREEE in the germline V gene (reference sequence). The CDR3 has 15 amino acids. The CDR3 region is CASSSKLAGDYEQYF. The CDR3 DNA follows: TGTGCCAGCAGCTCCAAACTAGCGGGAGACTACGAGCAGTACTTC.

The rearrangement uses TRBV27 and TRBJ2-3; 8 bases map to TRBD2. CDR1 and CDR2 (germline): MNHEY, SMNVEV (reference sequence). The junction had 8 bases not matched to a gene; V was cut back by 3 bases and J by 0 bases. This CDR3 spans 17 amino acids. The DNA for the CDR3 is TGTGCCAGCAGTTTCCGAACTAGCGGTGCTAGCACAGATACGCAGTATTTT. This codes for CASSFRTSGASTDTQYF.

This chain uses TRBV27 with TRBJ2-7, with D hard to call. Germline V gives CDR1 MNHEY, CDR2 SMNVEV (reference sequence). Trimming shortened V by 4 bases and J by 2 bases, and 9 bases separated the two germline ends. This CDR3 spans 13 amino acids. The CDR3 nucleotides read TGTGCCAGCAGTTCCTCTCGGGCCTACGAGCAGTACTTC. Protein product: CASSSSRAYEQYF.

The table lists this clonotype with many counts. The V call is TRBV7-8, the J call TRBJ1-2; D is uncertain. CDR3 size: 17 residues. V was cut by 5 bases and J by 1 base, with 20 bases left in between. Germline values: CDR1 SGHVS, CDR2 FQNEAQ. The CDR3 DNA reads TGTGCCAGCAGCCCCGGCTCGGGCGGATCAGTTAACTATGGCTACACCTTC. This codes for CASSPGSGGSVNYGYTF.

This clonotype was observed a few times. This chain connects TRBV6-2 or TRBV6-3 to TRBJ2-6; D is perhaps TRBD1 (5 bases). Germline values: CDR1 MNHEY, CDR2 SVGEGT. The CDR3 is 13 amino acids. V lost 10 bases, J lost 2 bases, and 9 bases lay in between. The DNA for the CDR3 is TGTGCCATACAGGCCCCTGGGGCCAACGTCCTGACTTTC. Translating it yields CAIQAPGANVLTF.

This clonotype appeared many times. This chain joins TRBV7-2 and TRBJ1-1; D is unresolved. Germline CDR1 reads SGHTA; CDR2 reads FQGNSA. The CDR3 extends over 14 amino acids. V lost 1 base and J 0 bases, leaving 6 bases between the germline ends. The CDR3 is CASSLESVNTEAFF. The CDR3 coding sequence is TGTGCCAGCAGCTTAGAATCGGTGAACACTGAAGCTTTCTTT.

This clonotype was seen many times. The chain is built from TRBV6-6 and TRBJ2-7; D uncertain. This CDR3 spans 13 amino acids. Trimming pared 7 bases from V and 0 bases from J, leaving 10 bases between. Per germline, CDR1 MNHNY and CDR2 SVGAGI (reference sequence). The CDR3 sequence is CASTPADSYEQYF. CDR3 in DNA: TGTGCCAGCACCCCCGCGGACTCCTACGAGCAGTACTTC.

This clonotype was counted a few times. The chain joins TRBV6-2 or TRBV6-3 to TRBJ2-5; 7 bases align to TRBD2. This CDR3 has 15 residues. Germline assignment: CDR1 MNHEY and CDR2 SVGEGT. Germline trimming cut 5 bases from V and 5 bases from J; bases unmatched to any gene: 11. The CDR3 sequence is CASSKLSGRVETQYF. CDR3 nucleotides: TGTGCCAGCAGTAAGCTTAGCGGGCGTGTCGAGACCCAGTACTTC.

In its sample, this clonotype was seen a few times. This sequence joins TRBV7-9 and TRBJ2-7, with 7 bases matching TRBD1. J gave up 2 bases and V 5 bases, and 15 bases lay outside the gene matches. The CDR3 runs to 17 residues. CDR1 SEHNR and CDR2 FQNEAQ come from the germline V gene (reference sequence). CDR3 sequence (DNA): TGTGCCAGCAGCCCGTATACCACAGGGGACCTCACCTACGAGCAGTACTTC. As protein: CASSPYTTGDLTYEQYF.

V is TRBV15 and J is TRBJ1-1; D not resolved. Germline V gene lookup returns CDR1 LNHNV and CDR2 YYDKDF (reference sequence). The CDR3 covers 14 residues. V dropped 1 base and J dropped 5 bases, with 11 bases sitting between them. The CDR3 nucleotides read TGTGCCACCAGCAGAGTAGGTGGGGTGACTGAAGCTTTCTTT. As protein: CATSRVGGVTEAFF.

The sample holds many counts of this clonotype. The chain combines TRBV5-1 with TRBJ2-7, with a possible D match to TRBD1 (6 bases). The CDR3 has 14 residues. Germline-derived CDR1 and CDR2 are SGHRS and YFSETQ. V lost 4 bases and J 1 base, leaving 12 bases between the germline ends. In DNA form, the CDR3 reads TGCGCCAGCAGCACCGAGACAGGTTCCTACGAGCAGTACTTC. It codes for CASSTETGSYEQYF.

This clonotype was recorded many times. The V gene is TRBV7-9, the J gene TRBJ1-4, with D possibly TRBD1 on 5 matching bases. This CDR3 contains 16 residues. Germline values: CDR1 SEHNR, CDR2 FQNEAQ (reference sequence). With 5 bases removed from V and 0 bases from J, the gap between germline ends came to 13 bases. The CDR3 nucleotides are TGTGCCAGCAGCCGAGACAGAACGACAACTAATGAAAAACTGTTTTTT. Protein product: CASSRDRTTTNEKLFF.